This TCR beta chain was sequenced in a study of identical twins. Via MiXCR, TCRdb re-called the 5' RACE reads, giving one row per CDR3 protein. This table holds around 510,000 distinct CDR3 sequences, more than 13% found once. With 1 base removed from V and 3 bases from J, the gap between germline ends came to 13 bases. Germline CDR1 MDHEN, CDR2 SYDVKM. This CDR3 region has 15 residues. The same specimen was also included in a second study, on yellow fever vaccine responses in identical twins.

The clonotype originates from a woman between 18 and 29 years old in good health. V is TRBV28 and J is TRBJ2-7; unclear D gene. The sequenced sample was CD4+ T cells sorted from blood. This chain's CDR3 is CASSLLAAGFYEQYF. As DNA, the CDR3 is TGTGCCAGCAGTTTATTGGCAGCCGGGTTCTACGAGCAGTACTTC.